This T cell receptor (beta chain) was captured by sequencing in a study of blood T cells in healthy people across ages. Study background: When template switching was applied, about one barcoded beta molecule was captured per two T cells.

Primed by a sample-barcoded 5' primer and a J-beta primer mix, a second PCR proceeded for 7 to 11 cycles. One entry per CDR3 protein, called by TCRdb with MiXCR from the 5' RACE reads. The sample comprises about 780,000 distinct CDR3 sequences, around 24% of which are singletons, and 3% rests with the top ten. The germline gives CDR1 SGHRS, CDR2 YFSETQ. The CDR3 is 15 amino acids. Trimming removed 7 bases from V and 4 bases from J, with 20 bases in between. The sample was also linked to a second study, of T cells of mothers and their children. This second study notes: Six children, together with their three healthy Caucasian mothers, made up the donors. Clones that were microchimeric and persistent were not detected among T cells.

Sequenced: blood. The chain combines TRBV5-1 with TRBJ1-1; D is unresolved. The sequence was collected from a boy aged 5-17 years in good health. The CDR3 reads CASDLGLTVSTEAFF. Written as DNA, the CDR3 is TGCGCCAGCGACCTGGGTCTGACCGTTTCCACTGAAGCTTTCTTT.